This passage covers 25 T cell receptor beta chains from one sample sequenced in a study of blood T cell repertoires in COVID-19. Produced via immunoSEQ multiplex PCR; TCRdb's table is partial and in-frame only. In the table there are some 220,000 clones, around 81% of which are singletons. What was sequenced was peripheral blood. These receptors originate from a human donor in a cohort sampled during active COVID-19.

Only a few counts were recorded for this clone. The J gene is TRBJ2-2, the V gene TRBV5-4; 8 bases agree with TRBD2. The J segment lost 7 bases and the V segment lost 4 bases, leaving 12 bases of the junction unmatched. The CDR3 has 16 residues. The germline gives CDR1 SGHNT, CDR2 YYREEE (reference sequence). Here the CDR3 reads CASSPHSGNGGGELFF. CDR3 coding DNA: TGTGCCAGCAGCCCCCATAGCGGGAACGGTGGCGGGGAGCTGTTTTTT.

The chain is built from TRBV12-3 or TRBV12-4 and TRBJ1-1, with D uncertain. This CDR3 region has 13 residues. V shed 7 bases and J shed 6 bases, with 15 bases lying between them. DNA of the CDR3: TGTGCCAGCATTCCTGAGGCAGAATCTGAAGCTTTCTTT. Its protein is CASIPEAESEAFF.

This clone was recorded a few times. This sample also contains other DNA sequences that code for the same CDR3. The gene calls are TRBV6-2 or TRBV6-3 and TRBJ2-5, with D possibly TRBD2 on 5 matching bases. This CDR3 comprises 11 residues. In germline, CDR1 is MNHEY, CDR2 SVGEGT. V was cut by 4 bases and J by 6 bases, with 6 bases left in between. CDR3 amino acids: CASSSGKTQYF. CDR3 sequence (DNA): TGTGCCAGCAGTTCGGGGAAGACCCAGTACTTC.

The gene calls are TRBV7-9 and TRBJ2-7; D call uncertain. The V end was cut by 1 base, the J end by 0 bases, with 10 bases between. CDR1 SEHNR and CDR2 FQNEAQ come from the germline V gene (reference sequence). The length of the CDR3 is 15 residues. The CDR3 nucleotides are TGTGCCAGCAGCTTAGAAACACCCATCTCCTACGAGCAGTACTTC. Its protein is CASSLETPISYEQYF.

This clone was detected once. The chain is built from TRBV5-1 and TRBJ2-3; 8 bases match TRBD1. The CDR3 loop spans 16 amino acids. The germline V gene encodes CDR1 SGHRS and CDR2 YFSETQ. The V gene end was trimmed by 3 bases and the J gene end by 0 bases; junction bases not matched to a gene: 6. In nucleotides, the CDR3 is TGCGCCAGCAGCTCCACAGGGGGATCTAGCACAGATACGCAGTATTTT. As protein: CASSSTGGSSTDTQYF.

The CDR3 reads CASGSRGLAVRTQYF. CDR3 nucleotides: TGTGCCAGCGGGTCCCGAGGACTAGCGGTCCGAACGCAGTATTTT. The V call is TRBV2, the J call TRBJ2-3, with 10 nucleotides matching TRBD2. The germline gives CDR1 SNHLY, CDR2 FYNNEI. V was clipped by 8 bases and J by 9 bases; unmatched bases: 14. The CDR3 length is 15 residues.

The chain links TRBV3-1 (or the pseudogene TRBV3-2) to TRBJ2-5, with 7 bases matching TRBD2. Germline V gives CDR1 LGHDT, CDR2 YNNKEL (reference sequence). The CDR3 has 16 residues. Germline trimming cut 4 bases from V and 6 bases from J; bases unmatched to any gene: 14. The CDR3 DNA is TGTGCCAGCAGCCTCGGGGCACTAGCGTGGGGAAAGACCCAGTACTTC. It yields the protein CASSLGALAWGKTQYF.

This clone showed up just a few times. The V and J genes are TRBV27 and TRBJ1-6, with TRBD1 as a possible D gene (5 bases). The V gene lost 5 bases and the J gene lost 6 bases, with 11 bases spanning the gap. CDR3 length: 14 residues. Germline lookup yields CDR1 MNHEY and CDR2 SMNVEV (reference sequence). The CDR3 sequence is CASSLRQSNSPLHF. In DNA form, the CDR3 reads TGTGCCAGCAGTCTCCGACAGAGTAATTCACCCCTCCACTTT.

The CDR3 coding sequence is TGTGCCAGCAGCTTAGATGCAGGGTCCTCCTACGAGCAGTACTTC. It yields the protein CASSLDAGSSYEQYF. This chain links TRBV11-2 with TRBJ2-7; D possibly corresponds to TRBD1 (5 bases). V lost 0 bases and J 0 bases, leaving 9 bases between the germline ends. The CDR3 length is 15 residues. Germline V gives CDR1 SGHAT, CDR2 FQNNGV.

The chain uses TRBV28 and TRBJ2-6; D ambiguous. The V end was cut by 3 bases, the J end by 4 bases, with 7 bases between. CDR1 MDHEN and CDR2 SYDVKM come from the germline V gene. CDR3 length: 14 amino acids. The CDR3 region has the DNA TGTGCCAGCAGTTTCCGGTCCGGGGCCAACGTCCTGACTTTC. It specifies CASSFRSGANVLTF.

The J gene is TRBJ2-5, the V gene TRBV11-2; D is uncertain. The CDR3 sequence is 15 residues long. Trimming removed 3 bases from V and 3 bases from J, with 14 bases in between. CDR1 is SGHAT, CDR2 FQNNGV, per germline. CDR3 amino acids: CASSLFRTAEETQYF. The CDR3 DNA reads TGTGCCAGCAGCTTGTTCAGAACAGCTGAAGAGACCCAGTACTTC.

This clone was observed a handful of times. This sequence joins TRBV27 and TRBJ2-7, with D possibly matching TRBD2 (6 bases). CDR1 and CDR2 (germline): MNHEY, SMNVEV (reference sequence). Trimming cost V 6 bases and J 2 bases, with 20 bases left between them. CDR3 size: 16 residues. The CDR3 loop reads CASSRPGGDSPYEQYF. The CDR3 DNA sequence: TGTGCCAGCAGCCGCCCCGGGGGAGATTCCCCCTACGAGCAGTACTTC.

The table lists this clone with a count of one. This chain links TRBV5-6 with TRBJ2-1; 11 bases are shared with TRBD1. Per the germline V gene, CDR1 is SGHDT and CDR2 is YYEEEE. This CDR3 region has 15 residues. V was clipped by 6 bases and J by 3 bases; unmatched bases: 5. CDR3 in amino acids: CASTKGQGVYNEQFF. The CDR3 nucleotides are TGTGCCAGCACCAAGGGACAGGGGGTCTACAATGAGCAGTTCTTC.

The chain links TRBV6-2 or TRBV6-3 to TRBJ1-1; D is unresolved. Germline V gives CDR1 MNHEY, CDR2 SVGEGT. There are 13 residues in the CDR3. V lost 6 bases, J lost 4 bases, and 12 bases lay in between. CDR3 residues: CASSATGRTEAFF. The CDR3 nucleotides are TGTGCCAGCAGCGCTACTGGGCGCACTGAAGCTTTCTTT.

The J gene is TRBJ2-7, the V gene TRBV10-2; D gene unclear. Trimming took 1 base from V and 5 from J, leaving 9 bases between them. The CDR3 extends over 13 amino acids. CDR1 is WSHSY, CDR2 SAAADI, per germline. In DNA, the CDR3 is TGCGCCAGCAGTGAGTGGAGCTTCCACGAGCAGTACTTC. It yields the protein CASSEWSFHEQYF.

V and J are TRBV3-1 (or the pseudogene TRBV3-2) and TRBJ1-6; the D gene is possibly TRBD1 (5 bases). V was clipped by 1 base and J by 4 bases, with 11 bases between them. The CDR3 contains 16 residues. The germline V gene encodes CDR1 LGHDT and CDR2 YNNKEL (reference sequence). The CDR3 DNA reads TGTGCCAGCAGCCAAGCTTCCGGGGGTTATAATTCACCCCTCCACTTT. Protein: CASSQASGGYNSPLHF.

V gene TRBV12-3 or TRBV12-4 combines with J gene TRBJ2-7, with 7 bases lining up with TRBD2. The CDR3 has 13 amino acids. J lost 1 base, V lost 3 bases, and 0 bases had no gene match. This CDR3 reads CASSLGGSYEQYF. CDR3 DNA sequence: TGTGCCAGCAGTTTGGGGGGGTCCTACGAGCAGTACTTC.

Remarks on this clone: This same CDR3 is encoded by further DNA sequences in the sample. V is TRBV7-9 and J is TRBJ1-2; tentative D call: TRBD1 (5 bases). The germline gives CDR1 SEHNR, CDR2 FQNEAQ (reference sequence). Trimming left V 5 bases short and J 2 bases short, with 9 bases between. This CDR3 has 13 residues. The CDR3 DNA reads as TGTGCCAGCAGCCGGGACTCAAACTATGGCTACACCTTC. It specifies CASSRDSNYGYTF.

V and J are TRBV19 and TRBJ1-1, with D perhaps TRBD1 (5 bases). Germline lookup yields CDR1 LNHDA and CDR2 SQIVND (reference sequence). This CDR3 is 14 amino acids long. Deletions cut 5 bases from V and 4 bases from J, with 14 bases between. The CDR3 nucleotides read TGTGCCAGTAGTTCGACACCCGGGGGCACTGAAGCTTTCTTT. It encodes CASSSTPGGTEAFF.

V usage is TRBV11-2 and J usage is TRBJ1-2; no reliable D call. The CDR3 has 16 amino acids. Germline CDR1 is SGHAT and CDR2 is FQNNGV. V gave up 5 bases and J gave up 3 bases, with 19 bases separating them. For the CDR3, the DNA is TGTGCCAGCAGCCGGGAGGTCGGGATTGGGCACTATGGCTACACCTTC. It encodes CASSREVGIGHYGYTF.

V usage is TRBV24-1 and J usage is TRBJ2-3; 8 positions match TRBD2. Germline values: CDR1 KGHDR, CDR2 SFDVKD. CDR3 length equals 17 residues. V shed 3 bases, J shed 0 bases, and the junction held 7 bases outside the gene matches. CDR3: CATSDPGLASSTDTQYF. The DNA for the CDR3 is TGTGCCACCAGTGATCCTGGACTAGCATCTAGCACAGATACGCAGTATTTT.

The V call is TRBV6-5, the J call TRBJ1-1; TRBD1 agrees at 8 bases. Germline V gene data show CDR1 as MNHEY and CDR2 as SVGAGI. The CDR3 sequence is 14 residues long. Unmatched junction bases numbered 12, after V lost 8 bases and J lost 7 bases. CDR3 nucleotide sequence: TGTGCCAGCGATTTCTGGACAGGGCAAGGTGAAGCTTTCTTT. Residues: CASDFWTGQGEAFF.

V and J are TRBV9 and TRBJ2-5, with TRBD1 matching over 7 bases. This CDR3 is built from 15 residues. J lost 8 bases, V lost 1 base, and 11 bases had no gene match. Looked up from germline, CDR1 is SGDLS and CDR2 is YYNGEE. The CDR3 reads CASSVRDSPRQTQYF. CDR3 sequence (DNA): TGTGCCAGCAGCGTACGGGACAGCCCTCGTCAAACCCAGTACTTC.

The chain links TRBV19 to TRBJ1-1, with 7 bases that match TRBD1. Germline-derived CDR1 and CDR2 are LNHDA and SQIVND (reference sequence). Trimming removed 7 bases from V and 3 bases from J; junction bases left unmatched: 8. This CDR3 has 14 amino acids. Written as DNA, the CDR3 is TGTGCCAGTAACACTGCAGGGGGATACACTGAAGCTTTCTTT. The encoded protein is CASNTAGGYTEAFF.

This chain connects TRBV4-3 to TRBJ2-6; 7 bases map to TRBD1. This CDR3 has 17 amino acids. V gave up 3 bases and J gave up 3 bases; unmatched junction bases: 8. CDR1 is LGHNA and CDR2 is YSLEER in the germline V gene. The CDR3 sequence is CASSHRDRGSGANVLTF. The CDR3, as DNA: TGCGCCAGCAGCCACCGGGACAGAGGGAGTGGGGCCAACGTCCTGACTTTC.